One and the same sample provided the 21 T cell receptor beta chains below, sequenced in a study of CD8+CD57+ T cells in acquired aplastic anemia. TCR beta VDJ and CDR3 were profiled, and genomic DNA was the template. TCRdb used MiXCR to reprocess the reads, holding one entry per CDR3 protein. The sample records approximately 190,000 distinct CDR3 sequences, 48% being singletons. An expansion of CD8+CD57+ cells by flow cytometry had been shown in patients chosen for sequencing. The sample taken for sequencing was sorted CD4+, CD8+, or CD8+CD57+ T cells (not recorded which) from PBMCs. All receptors derive from a human donor with aplastic anemia.

The V gene is TRBV11-1, the J gene TRBJ1-1, with TRBD1 matching over 9 bases. V dropped 0 bases and J dropped 0; count of bases not matched to a gene: 2. Per germline, CDR1 SGHAT and CDR2 FQDESV (reference sequence). The CDR3 has 16 amino acids. CDR3 nucleotides: TGTGCCAGCAGCTTAGCCCGACAGGGGGTGAACACTGAAGCTTTCTTT. The encoded protein is CASSLARQGVNTEAFF.

This clonotype was counted only a few times. This chain links TRBV12-3 or TRBV12-4 with TRBJ2-2; the match to TRBD2 covers 7 bases. The CDR3 runs to 16 residues. Unmatched junction bases numbered 10, after V lost 2 bases and J lost 7 bases. The CDR3 loop is CASSLRGGRYNGELFF. The CDR3 DNA reads as TGTGCCAGCAGTTTAAGGGGCGGGAGATATAACGGGGAGCTGTTTTTT.

This chain joins TRBV9 and TRBJ1-2; D is unclear. Trimming removed 7 bases from V and 8 bases from J, with 6 bases in between. The germline V gene encodes CDR1 SGDLS and CDR2 YYNGEE. This CDR3 has 9 amino acids. The CDR3: CASGEGYTF. The DNA of the CDR3 is TGTGCCAGCGGAGAGGGCTACACCTTC.

This chain uses TRBV2 with TRBJ1-2, with a tentative D call TRBD1 (5 bases). The CDR3 consists of 14 residues. Germline V gives CDR1 SNHLY, CDR2 FYNNEI. V shed 7 bases and J shed 2 bases, with 14 bases lying between them. The CDR3 is CASKDGGRNYGYTF. CDR3 DNA: TGTGCCAGCAAGGATGGGGGGAGGAACTATGGCTACACCTTC.

The chain combines TRBV5-5 with TRBJ2-2; no clear D. This CDR3 is built from 16 residues. Germline lookup yields CDR1 SGHKS and CDR2 YYEKEE (reference sequence). V was shortened by 0 bases and J by 2 bases, with 11 bases between the two germline ends. The CDR3 nucleotides read TGTGCCAGCAGCTTGGAGGGTGGGTACAACACCGGGGAGCTGTTTTTT. Translation: CASSLEGGYNTGELFF.

This clonotype has just a few counts. The chain links TRBV2 to TRBJ2-7; 11 nucleotides agree with TRBD1. This CDR3 is built from 14 residues. Germline-derived CDR1 and CDR2 are SNHLY and FYNNEI. J was trimmed by 5 bases and V by 6 bases; bases with no gene match: 6. This chain's CDR3 is CASRLRDRGNEQYF. The CDR3 DNA reads TGTGCCAGCAGGCTCCGGGACAGGGGGAACGAGCAGTACTTC.

This clonotype turned up a few times. This chain connects TRBV19 to TRBJ2-7; no definite D call. This CDR3 has 15 amino acids. Germline CDR1 reads LNHDA; CDR2 reads SQIVND (reference sequence). V was trimmed by 6 bases and J by 3 bases, leaving 18 bases between them. This CDR3 reads CASSPARSTHYEQYF. DNA of the CDR3: TGTGCCAGTAGCCCCGCCCGGTCGACCCACTACGAGCAGTACTTC. The entire variable domain, with the rest obtained from reference TRBV19 and TRBJ2-7, is as follows: DGGITQSPKYLFRKEGQNVTLSCEQNLNHDAMYWYRQDPGQGLRLIYYSQIVNDFQKGDIAEGYSVSREKKESFPLTVTSAQKNPTAFYLCASSPARSTHYEQYFGPGTRLTVT.

The CDR3 bases are TGTGCCAGCAGCTTGGGGACAGGGGAGTACGAGCAGTACTTC. Its protein is CASSLGTGEYEQYF. J is TRBJ2-7 and V is TRBV7-3; 10 bases are shared with TRBD1. Germline CDR1 is SGHTA and CDR2 is FQGTGA. Trimming at V came to 3 bases and at J to 4 bases, leaving 3 bases not matched to a gene. There are 14 residues in the CDR3.

V is TRBV20-1 and J is TRBJ1-1, with a weak D call TRBD1 (5 bases). The CDR3 is 12 residues long. Trimming pared 6 bases from V and 2 bases from J, leaving 10 bases between. Germline values: CDR1 DFQATT, CDR2 SNEGSKA (reference sequence). The CDR3: CSAKGFNTEAFF. The CDR3 region has the DNA TGCAGTGCAAAGGGGTTTAACACTGAAGCTTTCTTT.

J is TRBJ2-4 and V is TRBV15; the D gene is possibly TRBD1 (6 bases). Trimming left V 5 bases short and J 6 bases short, with 11 bases between. The CDR3 extends over 13 amino acids. Germline V gene sequence: CDR1 LNHNV, CDR2 YYDKDF (reference sequence). CDR3 amino acids: CATSEDRRNIQYF. The CDR3 coding sequence is TGTGCCACCAGCGAGGACAGACGAAACATTCAGTACTTC. The full variable domain, completed using reference TRBV15 and TRBJ2-4, is DAMVIQNPRYQVTQFGKPVTLSCSQTLNHNVMYWYQQKSSQAPKLLFHYYDKDFNNEADTPDNFQSRRPNTSFCFLDIRSPGLGDTAMYLCATSEDRRNIQYFGAGTRLSVL.

This chain links TRBV10-3 with TRBJ1-6; D might be TRBD1 (5 bases). Germline loops: CDR1 ENHRY, CDR2 SYGVKD. The CDR3 runs 14 residues. V gave up 10 bases and J gave up 9 bases, with 19 bases separating them. This CDR3 reads CATGETTSPSPLHF. DNA of the CDR3: TGTGCCACGGGGGAAACAACCTCTCCTTCACCCCTCCACTTT.

This clonotype was detected only a few times. The chain is built from TRBV7-6 and TRBJ2-7; D is unclear. The CDR3 contains 12 residues. With 5 bases removed from V and 3 bases from J, the gap between germline ends came to 8 bases. Looked up from germline, CDR1 is SGHVS and CDR2 is FNYEAQ. The CDR3 coding sequence is TGTGCCAGCAGCCTGAGCTTCTACGAGCAGTACTTC. This translates into CASSLSFYEQYF.

The sample holds a few counts of this clonotype. The gene calls are TRBV2 and TRBJ1-2; D uncertain. Trimming took 8 bases from V and 4 from J, leaving 11 bases between them. Germline CDR1 is SNHLY and CDR2 is FYNNEI. There are 12 residues in the CDR3. The CDR3 bases are TGTGCCAGCGCTGACATAATCTATGGCTACACCTTC. This sequence encodes CASADIIYGYTF.

V is TRBV7-9 and J is TRBJ1-5; D gene ambiguous. Trimming stripped 6 bases from V and 2 bases from J, with 5 bases between. The CDR3 contains 12 residues. From germline, CDR1 is SEHNR and CDR2 FQNEAQ (reference sequence). The CDR3 region has the DNA TGTGCCAGCAGGGTAGGCAATCAGCCCCAGCATTTT. Amino acids: CASRVGNQPQHF.

The V call is TRBV29-1, the J call TRBJ2-3; no reliable D call. Per germline, CDR1 SQVTM and CDR2 ANQGSEA. V lost 0 bases to trimming and J lost 3 bases, with 10 bases between them. CDR3 size: 14 residues. CDR3 protein: CSVEDQRRTDTQYF. Here the CDR3 DNA reads TGCAGCGTTGAAGATCAAAGGAGAACAGATACGCAGTATTTT.

V is TRBV7-2 and J is TRBJ2-1; D is unclear. Per germline, CDR1 SGHTA and CDR2 FQGNSA. The CDR3 covers 15 residues. V shed 0 bases and J shed 3 bases, with 9 bases lying between them. This CDR3 reads CASSLAVGNYNEQFF. For the CDR3, the DNA is TGTGCCAGCAGCTTAGCGGTGGGCAACTACAATGAGCAGTTCTTC. Based on the CDR3 plus reference TRBV7-2 and TRBJ2-1, the full variable domain is GAGVSQSPSNKVTEKGKDVELRCDPISGHTALYWYRQSLGQGLEFLIYFQGNSAPDKSGLPSDRFSAERTGGSVSTLTIQRTQQEDSAVYLCASSLAVGNYNEQFFGPGTRLTVL.

The rearrangement uses TRBV19 and TRBJ1-6, with D perhaps TRBD1 (5 bases). The germline V gene encodes CDR1 LNHDA and CDR2 SQIVND (reference sequence). V dropped 5 bases and J dropped 7 bases, with 15 bases sitting between them. This CDR3 spans 15 amino acids. As DNA, the CDR3 is TGTGCCAGTAGTTCCCGACGGGGGGAAAATTCACCCCTCCACTTT. This codes for CASSSRRGENSPLHF.

The chain couples TRBV27 to TRBJ2-2; D ambiguous. Trimming cost V 6 bases and J 6 bases, with 23 bases left between them. Germline CDR1 reads MNHEY; CDR2 reads SMNVEV (reference sequence). The CDR3 covers 17 residues. The CDR3 protein is CASSLLLSGRAAGELFF. In DNA form, the CDR3 reads TGTGCCAGCAGCCTGTTGCTAAGTGGACGGGCCGCCGGGGAGCTGTTTTTT.

This clonotype was recorded many times. V and J are TRBV3-1 and TRBJ1-1; unclear D gene. The V end lost 0 bases, the J end lost 6 bases, and 5 bases lay between the germline ends. This CDR3 comprises 12 residues. In germline, CDR1 is LGHDT, CDR2 YNNKEL (reference sequence). CDR3 region: CASSQEQSEAFF. CDR3 sequence (DNA): TGTGCCAGCAGCCAAGAGCAATCTGAAGCTTTCTTT.

This clonotype has only a few counts. A junction boundary mismatches the germline segment, possibly from a read error. This chain connects TRBV7-9 to TRBJ2-1; 8 bases match TRBD2. The V gene's germline CDR1 is SEHNR and CDR2 FQNEAQ (reference sequence). The CDR3 spans 10 residues. CDR3: CASSLKREIF. The CDR3, as DNA: TGTGCCAGCAGCTTAAAGCGGGAGATCTTC.

The gene calls are TRBV11-1 and TRBJ2-1; tentative D call: TRBD1 (5 bases). V lost 3 bases and J 9 bases, leaving 15 bases between the germline ends. CDR1 is SGHAT and CDR2 is FQDESV in the germline V gene (reference sequence). The CDR3 is 14 residues long. CDR3 in DNA: TGTGCCAGCAGCTTGGCCGGTGACCAGGGTGAGCAGTTCTTC. Translation gives CASSLAGDQGEQFF.